This record covers a single T cell receptor (beta chain). The data originate from a study of blood T cell repertoires in COVID-19. For the study at large: Researchers got acute and convalescent COVID-19 samples from the United States, Italy and Spain.

In the study's own analysis: Estimation of nucleated cell counts relied on the amplification of reference gene primers. TCRdb's copy holds only in-frame clones and misses some; the assay was immunoSEQ multiplex PCR. V, J and clone size reflect that table, while D and trimming were determined from the DNA. The table has around 130,000 clones, about 75% seen once. The CDR3 is made up of 14 amino acids. Per germline, CDR1 SGHTA and CDR2 FQGNSA. The V end was cut by 5 bases, the J end by 0 bases, with 9 bases between. The genes are TRBV7-2 and TRBJ2-3; possible D gene TRBD1, 6 bases. Sequenced: peripheral blood. This TCR came from a man at least 80 years old with acute or convalescent COVID-19. This CDR3 reads CASSDGQSTDTQYF. CDR3 bases: TGTGCCAGCAGCGACGGACAGAGCACAGATACGCAGTATTTT.